The 4 T cell receptor beta chains listed next were all sequenced from one sample in a study of blood T cell repertoires in COVID-19. Repertoires were generated with immunoSEQ multiplex PCR, while TCRdb's copy carries only in-frame clones and drops some. Here the sample spans some 140,000 clones, 65% to 85% being singletons. The sequencing sample was made of peripheral blood. These receptors came from an elderly woman with acute or convalescent COVID-19.

Concerning this clone: Relative to the germline gene, one junction end is altered; a read error may explain this. This chain links TRBV11-1 with TRBJ2-7; 9 bases fit TRBD1. Per germline, CDR1 SGHAT and CDR2 FQDESV (reference sequence). The CDR3 consists of 13 residues. The CDR3 here is CASSLRARGQGDF. Written as DNA, the CDR3 is TGTGCCAGCAGCTTACGGGCTCGGGGACAGGGCGACTTC.

The chain couples TRBV6-6 to TRBJ1-1; D is unresolved. This CDR3 is 14 amino acids long. Germline values: CDR1 MNHNY, CDR2 SVGAGI (reference sequence). The V end was cut by 2 bases, the J end by 6 bases, with 13 bases between. In DNA, the CDR3 is TGTGCCAGCAGTTACGAACTCCCCTCCCCTGAAGCTTTCTTT. As protein: CASSYELPSPEAFF.

J is TRBJ1-6 and V is TRBV15, with D perhaps TRBD1 (5 bases). From germline, CDR1 is LNHNV and CDR2 YYDKDF (reference sequence). This CDR3 region has 14 residues. Trimming left V 3 bases short and J 7 bases short, with 10 bases between. CDR3 DNA sequence: TGTGCCACCAGCAGGGACACAGCGAATTCACCCCTCCACTTT. Encoded protein: CATSRDTANSPLHF.

V is TRBV27 and J is TRBJ1-1; weak D call: TRBD1 (5 bases). Trimming took off 2 bases at V and 5 bases at J, with 12 bases between the two ends. Germline-derived CDR1 and CDR2 are MNHEY and SMNVEV (reference sequence). The CDR3 is made up of 14 amino acids. The CDR3 is CASSLGGAGTEAFF. CDR3 sequence (DNA): TGTGCCAGCAGTTTAGGAGGGGCTGGGACTGAAGCTTTCTTT.